Reported below is one T cell receptor beta chain. The antigen remains undetermined. The PCR contained 60 Vbeta and 13 Jbeta primers. In the original workflow: The authors later counted roughly 79 million unique TCR beta chains, some 9.9 million of them shared. The protocol was immunoSEQ multiplex PCR, while the TCRdb copy is restricted to in-frame clones and leaves out a portion. V, J and clone size reflect that table, while D and trimming were determined from the DNA. The sample records some 130,000 clones, roughly 70% being singletons. The CDR3 length is 15 residues. Per germline, CDR1 MGHDK and CDR2 SYGVNS. Trimming took 1 base from V and 1 from J, leaving 10 bases between them. The data originate from a study of cytomegalovirus exposure and HLA in healthy donors. Study summary: Falling in the Caucasian-associated ancestry cluster were about 80% of 398 genotyped donors. Regarding the study as a whole: As confirmed in vitro, a few CMV-associated chains were specific for CMV antigens.

The receptor comes from a middle-aged man in good health and CMV-seronegative. Specimen: PBMCs. The chain is built from TRBV25-1 and TRBJ1-2; unclear D gene. The DNA of the CDR3 is TGTGCCAGCAGTGAATGGATGGGCAGTAACTATGGCTACACCTTC. Its translation is CASSEWMGSNYGYTF.